This entry lists 27 T cell receptor beta chains sequenced from one sample in a study of T cell changes during pregnancy in multiple sclerosis. Here immunoSEQ multiplex PCR was the method, and the copy in TCRdb shows in-frame clones only, minus some. The sample lists about 69,000 clones, about 91% occurring once. Source: CD4+ T cells from peripheral blood mononuclear cells, taken in the third trimester of pregnancy. These TCRs come from a female donor in good health, enrolled as a control in a pregnancy study.

V usage is TRBV4-2 and J usage is TRBJ2-7; TRBD2 agrees at 9 bases. The J segment lost 3 bases and the V segment lost 3 bases, leaving 0 bases of the junction unmatched. This CDR3 has 13 amino acids. The germline CDR1 and CDR2 sequences are LGHNA and YNFKEQ. The CDR3 coding sequence is TGTGCCAGCAGCCAGACTAGCGGCTACGAGCAGTACTTC. It encodes CASSQTSGYEQYF.

This chain uses TRBV9 with TRBJ2-5, with D unclear. The V gene's germline CDR1 is SGDLS and CDR2 YYNGEE. This CDR3 spans 15 amino acids. Trimming took off 0 bases at V and 4 bases at J, with 13 bases between the two ends. The CDR3, as DNA: TGTGCCAGCAGCGTAGTGGGCCAGGCCGGAGAGACCCAGTACTTC. It translates to CASSVVGQAGETQYF. Combining the CDR3 with reference TRBV9 and TRBJ2-5 gives the whole variable domain DSGVTQTPKHLITATGQRVTLRCSPRSGDLSVYWYQQSLDQGLQFLIQYYNGEERAKGNILERFSAQQFPDLHSELNLSSLELGDSALYFCASSVVGQAGETQYFGPGTRLLVL.

The chain carries TRBV4-2 and TRBJ2-1; tentative D call: TRBD1 (6 bases). The germline V and J ends were trimmed by 4 bases and 6 bases, with 16 bases remaining between them. The CDR3 extends over 15 amino acids. Per germline, CDR1 LGHNA and CDR2 YNFKEQ. CDR3 in DNA: TGTGCCAGCAGCCCGATGCTACAGGGAGCCAATGAGCAGTTCTTC. Protein sequence: CASSPMLQGANEQFF.

Here the CDR3 DNA reads TGTGCCAGCAGTGGGGGGGTCTACGGCTACACCTTC. This encodes CASSGGVYGYTF. The chain combines TRBV25-1 with TRBJ1-2, with a possible D match to TRBD1 (5 bases). Germline values: CDR1 MGHDK, CDR2 SYGVNS. The CDR3 is made up of 12 amino acids. The ends were cut back, 4 bases at V and 8 bases at J, with 11 bases in the middle.

CDR3 amino acids: CASSLGTGGGQETQYF. The CDR3 DNA reads TGTGCCAGCAGCCTGGGAACAGGGGGCGGGCAAGAGACCCAGTACTTC. The chain combines TRBV9 with TRBJ2-5, with 9 positions matching TRBD1. The germline V gene has CDR1 SGDLS and CDR2 YYNGEE. The CDR3 length is 16 residues. The junction had 9 bases not matched to a gene; V was cut back by 4 bases and J by 2 bases.

The chain employs TRBV5-1 and TRBJ1-2; 10 bases line up with TRBD1. The V gene end was trimmed by 4 bases and the J gene end by 4 bases; junction bases not matched to a gene: 7. Germline V lookup: CDR1 SGHRS, CDR2 YFSETQ. There are 15 residues in the CDR3. CDR3: CASSPRDRGFYGYTF. CDR3 nucleotides: TGCGCCAGCAGCCCACGGGACAGGGGCTTCTATGGCTACACCTTC.

The chain has TRBV5-8 and TRBJ1-3; TRBD1 agrees at 8 bases. Germline values: CDR1 SGHTS, CDR2 YDEGEE. The CDR3 spans 16 residues. After removal of 6 bases from V and 0 bases from J, the junction contained 8 bases not matched to a gene. The CDR3 DNA is TGTGCCAGCAACGCGGACAGGGCCCCCTCTGGAAACACCATATATTTT. Translation: CASNADRAPSGNTIYF.

V is TRBV9 and J is TRBJ2-5, with 9 bases matching TRBD1. Germline lookup yields CDR1 SGDLS and CDR2 YYNGEE. The CDR3 runs 15 residues. With 2 bases clipped from V and 9 bases from J, the junction kept 11 bases outside the gene matches. Here the CDR3 reads CASSVSPGTGFPQYF. CDR3 in DNA: TGTGCCAGCAGCGTCTCACCCGGGACAGGGTTTCCCCAGTACTTC.

V is TRBV2 and J is TRBJ1-6; 7 nucleotides line up with TRBD1. The CDR3 is 15 residues long. Germline CDR1 reads SNHLY; CDR2 reads FYNNEI. The junction had 7 bases not matched to a gene; V was cut back by 2 bases and J by 9 bases. In DNA, the CDR3 is TGTGCCAGCAGTGAATGGGCAGGGGGTGGTTCACCCCTCCACTTT. It specifies CASSEWAGGGSPLHF.

CDR3 in amino acids: CATSRDPEVSGNTIYF. CDR3 coding DNA: TGTGCCACCAGCAGAGACCCTGAGGTCTCTGGAAACACCATATATTTT. This chain joins TRBV15 and TRBJ1-3, with D unresolved. The germline V gene has CDR1 LNHNV and CDR2 YYDKDF (reference sequence). This CDR3 spans 16 amino acids. The germline V and J ends were trimmed by 0 bases and 0 bases, with 9 bases remaining between them.

V and J are TRBV10-3 and TRBJ1-2, with a weak D call TRBD1 (5 bases). V was cut by 0 bases and J by 7 bases, with 12 bases left in between. There are 14 residues in the CDR3. Germline V gene sequence: CDR1 ENHRY, CDR2 SYGVKD. The CDR3 nucleotides are TGTGCCATCAGTGAGTCGCAGGGCCGCGGTGGCTACACCTTC. It translates to CAISESQGRGGYTF.

The gene calls are TRBV6-6 and TRBJ2-2; maybe TRBD1 (6 bases). The CDR3 sequence is 14 residues long. Trimming took off 4 bases at V and 3 bases at J, with 9 bases between the two ends. Germline V lookup: CDR1 MNHNY, CDR2 SVGAGI (reference sequence). The CDR3 nucleotides read TGTGCCAGCAGTTTAAACAGGGACACCGGGGAGCTGTTTTTT. Translation: CASSLNRDTGELFF.

This chain uses TRBV7-2 with TRBJ2-5, with 14 nucleotides matching TRBD2. Germline CDR1 SGHTA, CDR2 FQGNSA. V shed 5 bases and J 2 bases; nucleotides not matched to a gene: 4. The CDR3 contains 16 residues. In DNA, the CDR3 is TGTGCCAGCAGCCTGAGACTAGCGGGGGGGCAAGAGACCCAGTACTTC. It codes for CASSLRLAGGQETQYF.

The gene calls are TRBV6-5 and TRBJ1-2; a possible D gene is TRBD1 (5 bases). There are 14 residues in the CDR3. The V and J ends lost 0 bases and 9 bases respectively, with 14 bases between them. Germline V lookup: CDR1 MNHEY, CDR2 SVGAGI. CDR3 DNA: TGTGCCAGCAGTTACTCGCCAGGGTTAATGAGCTACACCTTC. This codes for CASSYSPGLMSYTF.

The CDR3 region has the DNA TGTGCCAGCAGCCTCGGGACAGGGTCCGAGGGCTACACCTTC. It is translated as CASSLGTGSEGYTF. V gene TRBV6-6 combines with J gene TRBJ1-2, with 9 bases aligning to TRBD1. Germline V gene data show CDR1 as MNHNY and CDR2 as SVGAGI (reference sequence). The CDR3 is 14 residues long. Trimming removed 6 bases from V and 8 bases from J; junction bases left unmatched: 10.

The chain has TRBV5-1 and TRBJ1-1; the D is unclear. V was clipped by 4 bases and J by 1 base, with 8 bases between them. The length of the CDR3 is 13 residues. In germline, CDR1 is SGHRS, CDR2 YFSETQ. CDR3 region: CASSPDWNTEAFF. For the CDR3, the DNA is TGCGCCAGCAGCCCTGACTGGAACACTGAAGCTTTCTTT.

This sequence joins TRBV4-2 and TRBJ2-3, with 11 bases matching TRBD2. CDR1 is LGHNA, CDR2 YNFKEQ, per germline. The length of the CDR3 is 16 residues. The V segment lost 7 bases and the J segment 3 bases; nucleotides outside the gene matches: 9. The CDR3 sequence: CASTALAGGWTDTQYF. The CDR3 bases are TGTGCCAGCACCGCTCTAGCGGGGGGTTGGACAGATACGCAGTATTTT.

The rearrangement uses TRBV9 and TRBJ1-3; D is uncertain. The CDR3 consists of 15 residues. The germline V gene encodes CDR1 SGDLS and CDR2 YYNGEE. V lost 5 bases to trimming and J lost 4 bases, with 16 bases between them. This CDR3 is CASSGALGSGNTIYF. CDR3 sequence (DNA): TGTGCCAGCAGTGGTGCGCTGGGCTCAGGAAACACCATATATTTT. Using reference TRBV9 and TRBJ1-3 for the parts outside the CDR3, the full variable domain is DSGVTQTPKHLITATGQRVTLRCSPRSGDLSVYWYQQSLDQGLQFLIQYYNGEERAKGNILERFSAQQFPDLHSELNLSSLELGDSALYFCASSGALGSGNTIYFGEGSWLTVV.

The chain has TRBV4-2 and TRBJ1-6; no firm D call. The CDR3 sequence is 16 residues long. Trimming removed 0 bases from V and 4 bases from J, with 10 bases in between. Germline CDR1 reads LGHNA; CDR2 reads YNFKEQ. The CDR3 sequence is CASSQDPWQYNSPLHF. The CDR3 DNA reads as TGTGCCAGCAGCCAAGATCCATGGCAGTATAATTCACCCCTCCACTTT.

J is TRBJ1-1 and V is TRBV10-3; a weak D match, TRBD1 (5 bases). The germline V and J ends were trimmed by 2 bases and 1 base, with 11 bases remaining between them. Germline V gene data show CDR1 as ENHRY and CDR2 as SYGVKD. The CDR3 is 15 amino acids. CDR3 DNA: TGTGCCATCAGTGAGCCCCCGGGGGGGAACACTGAAGCTTTCTTT. It encodes CAISEPPGGNTEAFF.

The CDR3 DNA reads TGTGCCAGCAGCCGGACTAGCGGGGGCTCCTACGAGCAGTACTTC. It specifies CASSRTSGGSYEQYF. The V gene is TRBV7-2, the J gene TRBJ2-7; 13 nucleotides align to TRBD2. The germline CDR1 and CDR2 sequences are SGHTA and FQGNSA. This CDR3 has 15 amino acids. J lost 0 bases, V lost 5 bases, and 1 base had no gene match.

The V gene is TRBV5-4, the J gene TRBJ1-5; no reliable D call. Trimming took 0 bases from V and 5 from J, leaving 6 bases between them. CDR3 length: 13 residues. Germline V gives CDR1 SGHNT, CDR2 YYREEE (reference sequence). CDR3 DNA sequence: TGTGCCAGCAGCTTGGCCGGGGATCAGCCCCAGCATTTT. Residues: CASSLAGDQPQHF.

The chain has TRBV18 and TRBJ1-2; D is ambiguous. Germline assignment: CDR1 KGHSH and CDR2 LQKENI. Trimming cost V 0 bases and J 5 bases, with 16 bases left between them. The length of the CDR3 is 16 residues. CDR3 bases: TGTGCCAGCTCACCACCCGGCAGGTATTCCCCTTATGGCTACACCTTC. This translates into CASSPPGRYSPYGYTF.

This chain uses TRBV18 with TRBJ2-2, with D possibly matching TRBD1 (6 bases). The length of the CDR3 is 16 residues. Germline V lookup: CDR1 KGHSH, CDR2 LQKENI. V lost 3 bases and J 2 bases, leaving 13 bases between the germline ends. This CDR3 is CASSPSAGGNTGELFF. In nucleotides, the CDR3 is TGTGCCAGCTCACCTTCTGCTGGGGGCAACACCGGGGAGCTGTTTTTT.

This chain uses TRBV25-1 with TRBJ2-3, with 7 bases matching TRBD1. This CDR3 is built from 17 residues. The V gene end was trimmed by 1 base and the J gene end by 2 bases; junction bases not matched to a gene: 9. Per the germline V gene, CDR1 is MGHDK and CDR2 is SYGVNS. The CDR3 sequence is CASSELDRRISTDTQYF. In DNA form, the CDR3 reads TGTGCCAGCAGTGAATTGGACAGGCGGATCTCCACAGATACGCAGTATTTT. The full variable domain, completed using reference TRBV25-1 and TRBJ2-3, is EADIYQTPRYLVIGTGKKITLECSQTMGHDKMYWYQQDPGMELHLIHYSYGVNSTEKGDLSSESTVSRIRTEHFPLTLESARPSHTSQYLCASSELDRRISTDTQYFGPGTRLTVL.

V is TRBV7-3 and J is TRBJ2-1; 13 bases map to TRBD2. CDR1 and CDR2 (germline): SGHTA, FQGTGA. This CDR3 region has 17 residues. V was pared by 5 bases and J by 1 base, with 5 bases of the junction left unmatched. The CDR3 DNA reads as TGTGCCAGCAGCCCCCGGACTAGCGGGGGTTCCTACAATGAGCAGTTCTTC. This codes for CASSPRTSGGSYNEQFF.

The rearrangement joins TRBV5-4 to TRBJ2-2; TRBD1 matches 9 bases. From germline, CDR1 is SGHNT and CDR2 YYREEE (reference sequence). The V gene end was trimmed by 4 bases and the J gene end by 4 bases; junction bases not matched to a gene: 8. This CDR3 has 16 residues. The CDR3 DNA reads TGTGCCAGCAGCCGTGGGACAGGGCAACTCACCGGGGAGCTGTTTTTT. This codes for CASSRGTGQLTGELFF.